This TCR beta chain was found in a study of cytomegalovirus exposure and HLA in healthy donors. Study-wide background: As released early, the data held 75 million to 90 million unique TCRs from HLA-typed donors. Study-level results: The study listed under 200 cytomegalovirus-associated TCR beta chains. Across donors, presence/absence analyses took sequencing depth to be roughly uniform. Judged likely to be a sequencing artifact was a cluster of highly shared sequence variants.

The study ran its PCR with 60 Vbeta and 13 Jbeta primers. TCRdb keeps only in-frame clones here, not all; method: immunoSEQ multiplex PCR. The sample has approximately 100,000 clones, approximately 89% seen once. V gave up 1 base and J gave up 0 bases, with 16 bases separating them. The CDR3 covers 18 residues. CDR1 LNHNV and CDR2 YYDKDF come from the germline V gene (reference sequence). Note on this clone: Antigen specificity is unknown.

This TCR derives from a man aged 30-40 years in good health and CMV-seronegative. This chain uses TRBV15 with TRBJ1-5, with D possibly TRBD1 on 6 matching bases. The sample taken for sequencing was PBMCs. Written as DNA, the CDR3 is TGTGCCACCAGCAGAGGGGACCGGGACATATTTAGCAATCAGCCCCAGCATTTT. Amino acids: CATSRGDRDIFSNQPQHF. The complete variable domain, with remaining parts taken from reference TRBV15 and TRBJ1-5, reads DAMVIQNPRYQVTQFGKPVTLSCSQTLNHNVMYWYQQKSSQAPKLLFHYYDKDFNNEADTPDNFQSRRPNTSFCFLDIRSPGLGDTAMYLCATSRGDRDIFSNQPQHFGDGTRLSIL.